Listed below are T cell receptor beta chains from one sample, sequenced in a study of T cells in Graves' hyperthyroidism and ophthalmopathy. A single record per CDR3 protein comes from TCRdb applying MiXCR to the multiplex PCR reads. This sample yields 300,000 to 500,000 distinct CDR3 sequences, of which 11% to 15% are seen a single time; around 27% belongs to the top ten. Sequences were obtained from blood. Receptor source: a man aged 50 or older with Graves' ophthalmopathy. Each CDR3 is given with its conserved first and last residue. The D gene is left open where the match is weak. Rows may omit the clone size; those that give it use once, few, many or a size class.

.,TRBJ1-1,14,TRBV18,many,TGTGCCAGCTCACTACAGGTTCCTAACACTGAAGCTTTCTTT,CASSLQVPNTEAFF
.,TRBJ2-2,12,TRBV14,many,TGTGCCAGCAGCCAAGGTCCCGGGGAGCTGTTTTTT,CASSQGPGELFF
.,TRBJ2-7,14,TRBV5-1,many,TGCGCCAGCAGCTTGGCCTCGTTGGGACTCGAGCAGTACTTC,CASSLASLGLEQYF
.,TRBJ1-6,15,TRBV9,.,TGTGCCAGCAGCGTAGGGTACTCCTATAATTCACCCCTCCACTTT,CASSVGYSYNSPLHF
TRBD2,TRBJ2-1,17,TRBV11-3,.,TGTGCCAGCAGCTTAGTACGCGGGAGGGTTCAGTACAATGAGCAGTTCTTC,CASSLVRGRVQYNEQFF
TRBD2,TRBJ2-1,14,TRBV20-1,many,TGCAGTGTTCAGACTAGCGGGGATGGCAATGAGCAGTTCTTC,CSVQTSGDGNEQFF
.,TRBJ2-5,15,TRBV7-9,.,TGTGCCAGCAGCTTAATGGGGGGCCTGAGGGAGACCCAGTACTTC,CASSLMGGLRETQYF
TRBD1,TRBJ2-7,12,TRBV3-1,many,TGTGCCAGCGGGAACAGGGGATACGAGCAGTACTTC,CASGNRGYEQYF
.,TRBJ2-7,16,TRBV27,few,TGTGCCAGCAGATTACAGTCGGGATCCTTTCCCTACGAGCAGTACTTC,CASRLQSGSFPYEQYF
.,TRBJ2-4,13,TRBV3-1,.,TGTGCCAGCAGCCAAGTGAGGGGGGGGGGTCAGTACTTC,CASSQVRGGGQYF
TRBD1,TRBJ2-6,15,TRBV12-3/TRBV12-4,many,TGTGCCAGCAGACGACAGGGTTTTGGGGCCAACGTCCTGACTTTC,CASRRQGFGANVLTF
.,TRBJ2-7,11,TRBV3-1,many,TGTGCCAGCAGCCATCAGGGCGAGCAGTACTTC,CASSHQGEQYF
.,TRBJ2-5,13,TRBV10-3,few,TGTGCCATCAGTGGTGGGGTCGCTGAGACCCAGTACTTC,CAISGGVAETQYF
TRBD2,TRBJ2-3,15,TRBV27,many,TGTGCCAGCAGTTCCCTTAGCGGGACTAAGGATACGCAGTATTTT,CASSSLSGTKDTQYF
TRBD1,TRBJ1-5,15,TRBV28,many,TGTGCCAGCAGTCCGGGACAGGGGTTTCATCAGCCCCAGCATTTT,CASSPGQGFHQPQHF
.,TRBJ2-3,14,TRBV11-1,many,TGTGCCAGCAGGGATTCGCGATCGGAAGATACGCAGTATTTT,CASRDSRSEDTQYF
.,TRBJ2-3,14,TRBV2,.,TGTGCCAGCAGTGAAACGTGGGGCACAGATACGCAGTATTTT,CASSETWGTDTQYF
TRBD1,TRBJ1-1,15,TRBV6-5,few,TGTGCCAGCAGTTACGAATTACAGGGGAGTCCTGAAGCTTTCTTT,CASSYELQGSPEAFF
.,TRBJ1-5,21,TRBV5-8,few,TGTGCCAGCAGCTTCATGCGTCAAGACAGTTCTGTCGGTCTTGGCAATCAGCCCCAGCATTTT,CASSFMRQDSSVGLGNQPQHF
.,TRBJ2-7,13,TRBV27,once,TGTGTAGTTCGGAAGGGTCCTTCCTACGAGCAGTACTTC,CVVRKGPSYEQYF